This T cell receptor (beta chain) was obtained from a study of early T cells in non-severe SARS-CoV-2 infection (dated by TCRdb to 2020 to 2022). Context from the whole study: Bulk RNA from unsorted whole blood was used for TCR sequencing, so alpha and beta chains could not be paired.

The study was a case-control design nested within a healthcare worker cohort in London, UK, with weekly nasopharyngeal swab PCR tests and blood sampling. Healthcare workers were recruited during the week of the UK lockdown, between 23 and 31 March 2020, and followed weekly for up to roughly 15 weeks. Library preparation was by 5' RACE. Sequencing used a NextSeq 500. The TCR library protocol attached unique molecular identifiers to individual cDNA molecules to correct for sequencing error and PCR bias. Both TCR alpha and beta chains were sequenced, and tight co-correlation was observed between alpha and beta sequence abundances in each sample. The source study handled its data this way. Decombinator V4 was used to annotate TCR sequences for V gene, J gene and CDR3. Expanded TCRs were defined as changing significantly between any two time points under a Poisson model with p below 0.0001. TCR abundances were normalised to the total number of TCRs sequenced per sample and were expressed as counts per million. A search of VDJdb, accessed on 1 November 2021, was run for TCRs annotated to CMV, EBV and SARS-CoV-2, with TCRs annotated for multiple antigens excluded. TCRdb handled the public reads itself, with Q25 trimming in fastp and clone calling in MiXCR, and kept productive beta chains. Under each unique CDR3 protein, matching rows form one entry showing the most common genes and DNA. Clone size and V and J calls follow TCRdb, not the original study. The sample contains fewer than 120,000 distinct CDR3 sequences, around 13% of them found a single time. The top ten hold less than 4.5% of the sample.

Overall study outcomes, separate from this receptor: VDJdb matching was skewed toward anti-spike CD8 responses and likely underestimated virus-specific expansions, missing private and CD4 specificities.

In the case of this clonotype: Its antigen is still unknown. Base qualities are missing; no much larger clone stands one base away.

This TCR came from an adult who was a healthcare worker with PCR-confirmed SARS-CoV-2 infection or an uninfected control (not recorded which). Material: whole blood, obtained at baseline.

The sequenced DNA is TGTGCCAGCTCACTAGCGGGGCTAAGCTCCTACGAGCAGTACTTC. Translated, it gives CASSLAGLSSYEQYF. This chain joins TRBV18 to TRBJ2-7; 8 bases in the middle match TRBD2. CDR1 and CDR2 are drawn from the germline V gene: KGHSH, LQKENI. Spanning cysteine to phenylalanine, the CDR3 consists of 15 amino acids. The read is trimmed to its CDR3 DNA, 45 bases read in frame from base 1. Here V drops 4 bases and J drops 0 bases, and the junction holds 5 bases not matched to any gene.